This T cell receptor beta chain was sequenced in a study of blood T cell repertoires in COVID-19. Across the study: The cDNA or gDNA used as material had been derived from T cells, B-cell-depleted T cells, or PBMCs.

Germline V gives CDR1 ENHRY, CDR2 SYGVKD. The V gene lost 6 bases and the J gene lost 5 bases, with 8 bases spanning the gap. The CDR3 covers 12 residues. Per the original methods: Estimates of nucleated cell counts were drawn from the amplification of reference gene primers. The repertoire was sequenced with immunoSEQ multiplex PCR; TCRdb's copy has only in-frame clones and lacks some. V, J and clone size are those of that table, while D and trimming were read from the DNA. The profile covers approximately 170,000 clones, with about 88% appearing a single time and 9% taken by the ten largest. Sequenced material: PBMCs or T cells enriched from blood (not recorded which). This clonotype originated in a woman between 18 and 30 years old who had recovered from COVID-19. This chain joins TRBV10-3 and TRBJ2-1; D remains unclear. The CDR3 here is CAIRISNNEQFF. The CDR3 DNA reads as TGTGCCATCAGAATCAGTAACAATGAGCAGTTCTTC.